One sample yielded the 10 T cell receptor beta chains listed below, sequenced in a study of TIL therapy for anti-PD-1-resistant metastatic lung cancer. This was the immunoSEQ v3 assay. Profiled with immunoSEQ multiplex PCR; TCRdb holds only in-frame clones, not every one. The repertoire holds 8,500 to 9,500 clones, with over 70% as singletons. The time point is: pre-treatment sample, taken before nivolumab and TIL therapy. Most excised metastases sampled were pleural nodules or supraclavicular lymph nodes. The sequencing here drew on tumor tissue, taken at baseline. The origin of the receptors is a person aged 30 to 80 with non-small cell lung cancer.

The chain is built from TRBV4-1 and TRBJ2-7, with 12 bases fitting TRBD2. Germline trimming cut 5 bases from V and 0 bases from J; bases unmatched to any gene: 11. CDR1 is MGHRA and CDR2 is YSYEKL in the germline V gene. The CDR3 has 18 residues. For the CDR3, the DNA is TGCGCCAGCAGCTACGGGACTAGCGGGTTTCGACGCTCCTACGAGCAGTACTTC. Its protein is CASSYGTSGFRRSYEQYF.

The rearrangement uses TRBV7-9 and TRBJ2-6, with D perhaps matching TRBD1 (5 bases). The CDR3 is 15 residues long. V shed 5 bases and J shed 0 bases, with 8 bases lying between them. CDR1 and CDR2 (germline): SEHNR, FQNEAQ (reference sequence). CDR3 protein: CASSIQGSGANVLTF. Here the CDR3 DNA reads TGTGCCAGCAGCATCCAGGGCTCTGGGGCCAACGTCCTGACTTTC.

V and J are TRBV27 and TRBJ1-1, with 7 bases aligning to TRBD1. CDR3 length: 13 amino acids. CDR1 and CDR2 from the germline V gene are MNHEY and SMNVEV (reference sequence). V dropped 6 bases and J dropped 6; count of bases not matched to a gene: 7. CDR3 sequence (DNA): TGTGCCAGCAGAATAACAGGGGTCCCTGAAGCTTTCTTT. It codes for CASRITGVPEAFF.

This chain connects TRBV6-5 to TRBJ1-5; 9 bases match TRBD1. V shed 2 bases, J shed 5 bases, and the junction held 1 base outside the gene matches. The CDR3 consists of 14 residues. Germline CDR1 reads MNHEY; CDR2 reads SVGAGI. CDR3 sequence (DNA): TGTGCCAGCAGTTACAGGACAGGGGATCAGCCCCAGCATTTT. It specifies CASSYRTGDQPQHF.

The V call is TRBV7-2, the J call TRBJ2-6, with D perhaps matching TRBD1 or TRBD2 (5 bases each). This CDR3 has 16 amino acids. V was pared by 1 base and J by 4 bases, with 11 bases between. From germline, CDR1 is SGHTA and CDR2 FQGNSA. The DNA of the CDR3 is TGTGCCAGCAGCTTAGGTCCGGGGACCGGGGCCAACGTCCTGACTTTC. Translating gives CASSLGPGTGANVLTF.

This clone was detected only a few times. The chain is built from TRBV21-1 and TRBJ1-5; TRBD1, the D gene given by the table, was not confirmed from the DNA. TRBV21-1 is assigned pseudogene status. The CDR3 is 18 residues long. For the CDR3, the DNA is TGTGCCAGCAGCAAGTCGCACGCTGGGACAGACGGCAATCAGCCCCAGCATTTT. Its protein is CASSKSHAGTDGNQPQHF.

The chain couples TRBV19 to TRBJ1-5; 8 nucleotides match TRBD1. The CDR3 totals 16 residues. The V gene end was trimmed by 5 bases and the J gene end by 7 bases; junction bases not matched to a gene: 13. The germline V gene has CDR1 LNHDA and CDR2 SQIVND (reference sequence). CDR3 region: CASSPRPGGARQPQHF. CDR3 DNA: TGTGCCAGTAGTCCCAGACCAGGGGGCGCAAGGCAGCCCCAGCATTTT.

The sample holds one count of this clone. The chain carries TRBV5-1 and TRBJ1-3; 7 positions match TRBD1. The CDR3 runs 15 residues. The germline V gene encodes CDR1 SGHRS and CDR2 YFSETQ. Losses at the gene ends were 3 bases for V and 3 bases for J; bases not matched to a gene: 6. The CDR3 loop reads CASSSLGQDGNTIYF. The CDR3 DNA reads TGCGCCAGCAGCTCCCTCGGACAGGATGGAAACACCATATATTTT.

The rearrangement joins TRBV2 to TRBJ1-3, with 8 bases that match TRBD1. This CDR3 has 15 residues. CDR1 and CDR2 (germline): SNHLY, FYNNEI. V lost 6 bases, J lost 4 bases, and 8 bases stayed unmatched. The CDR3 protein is CASRSGQGGGNTIYF. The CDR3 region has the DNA TGTGCCAGCAGGTCAGGACAGGGAGGCGGAAACACCATATATTTT.

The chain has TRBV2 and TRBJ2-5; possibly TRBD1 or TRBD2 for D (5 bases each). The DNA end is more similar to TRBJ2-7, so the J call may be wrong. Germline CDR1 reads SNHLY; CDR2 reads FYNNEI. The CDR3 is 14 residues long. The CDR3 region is CASSAAPGPYEQYF. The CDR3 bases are TGTGCCAGCAGCGCCGCCCCGGGACCCTACGAGCAGTACTTC.